This is a list of T cell receptor beta chains from one sample in a study of early T cells in non-severe SARS-CoV-2 infection. TCRdb redid the calling of the 5' RACE reads with MiXCR, one entry per CDR3 protein. The table lists around 35,000 distinct CDR3 sequences, over 5% of them singletons, with more than 4.5% in the top ten. The specimen was whole blood. All receptors derive from an adult who was a healthcare worker with PCR-confirmed SARS-CoV-2 infection or an uninfected control (not recorded which). Both conserved end residues are part of each CDR3. The D gene is left open where the match is weak. Clone size is shown for a subset of rows, as once, few, many or a class of expanded clone.

j_call: TRBJ1-5; clone_size: NA; v_call: TRBV5-1; d_call: NA; cdr3_aa: CASSRTGVSNQPQHF; cdr3_nt: TGCGCCAGCAGCCGGACGGGAGTGAGCAATCAGCCCCAGCATTTT
j_call: TRBJ2-2; clone_size: few; v_call: TRBV7-9; d_call: NA; cdr3_aa: CASSLGMTGELFF; cdr3_nt: TGTGCCAGCAGCTTAGGGATGACCGGGGAGCTGTTTTTT
j_call: TRBJ1-3; clone_size: few; v_call: TRBV9; d_call: NA; cdr3_aa: CASSGQSGNTIYF; cdr3_nt: TGTGCCAGCAGCGGACAGTCTGGAAACACCATATATTTT
j_call: TRBJ2-2; clone_size: few; v_call: TRBV7-6; d_call: TRBD2; cdr3_aa: CASSSISSGSFPGELFF; cdr3_nt: TGTGCCAGCAGCTCAATATCTAGCGGTTCATTCCCCGGGGAGCTGTTTTTT
j_call: TRBJ1-5; clone_size: NA; v_call: TRBV6-1; d_call: NA; cdr3_aa: CASSRVSPRNQPQHF; cdr3_nt: TGTGCCAGCAGTAGAGTATCTCCACGCAATCAGCCCCAGCATTTT
j_call: TRBJ2-7; clone_size: many; v_call: TRBV12-3/TRBV12-4; d_call: TRBD1; cdr3_aa: CASSRDRYEQYF; cdr3_nt: TGTGCCAGCAGCCGGGACAGGTACGAGCAGTACTTC
j_call: TRBJ2-3; clone_size: NA; v_call: TRBV7-2; d_call: NA; cdr3_aa: CASSTRTRVWSDTQYF; cdr3_nt: TGTGCCAGCAGCACCAGGACTCGCGTTTGGTCAGATACGCAGTATTTT
j_call: TRBJ2-7; clone_size: many; v_call: TRBV6-6; d_call: NA; cdr3_aa: CASDRRGRGYEQYF; cdr3_nt: TGTGCCAGTGATCGCCGGGGCAGGGGCTACGAGCAGTACTTC
j_call: TRBJ1-6; clone_size: many; v_call: TRBV27; d_call: NA; cdr3_aa: CASSLTEGSPLHF; cdr3_nt: TGTGCCAGCAGTTTGACAGAAGGATCACCCCTCCACTTT
j_call: TRBJ1-6; clone_size: few; v_call: TRBV5-1; d_call: NA; cdr3_aa: CASSLVATHNSPLHF; cdr3_nt: TGCGCCAGCAGCTTGGTCGCAACGCATAATTCACCCCTCCACTTT
j_call: TRBJ2-5; clone_size: many; v_call: TRBV10-2; d_call: NA; cdr3_aa: CASIVRNQETQYF; cdr3_nt: TGCGCCAGCATAGTGCGAAACCAAGAGACCCAGTACTTC
j_call: TRBJ2-1; clone_size: many; v_call: TRBV29-1; d_call: TRBD2; cdr3_aa: CSVEASGRGSYNEQFF; cdr3_nt: TGCAGCGTTGAGGCTAGCGGGAGGGGCTCCTACAATGAGCAGTTCTTC
j_call: TRBJ1-2; clone_size: many; v_call: TRBV6-5; d_call: NA; cdr3_aa: CASSWEGGAGYTF; cdr3_nt: TGTGCCAGCAGTTGGGAGGGGGGGGCAGGCTACACCTTC
j_call: TRBJ2-5; clone_size: few; v_call: TRBV28; d_call: NA; cdr3_aa: CASTLGNSQETQYF; cdr3_nt: TGTGCCAGCACTCTCGGGAACTCCCAAGAGACCCAGTACTTC
j_call: TRBJ1-2; clone_size: many; v_call: TRBV28; d_call: NA; cdr3_aa: CASSIIEGAGYGYTF; cdr3_nt: TGTGCCAGCAGCATAATTGAGGGCGCCGGCTATGGCTACACCTTC
j_call: TRBJ2-7; clone_size: many; v_call: TRBV20-1; d_call: TRBD1; cdr3_aa: CSARVRDRAYEQYF; cdr3_nt: TGCAGTGCTAGAGTGAGGGACAGGGCCTACGAGCAGTACTTC
j_call: TRBJ2-1; clone_size: few; v_call: TRBV5-1; d_call: NA; cdr3_aa: CASRLGQSLSYNEQFF; cdr3_nt: TGCGCCAGCAGACTCGGACAGAGTCTTTCCTACAATGAGCAGTTCTTC
j_call: TRBJ2-4; clone_size: many; v_call: TRBV6-2/TRBV6-3; d_call: NA; cdr3_aa: CASTKGIQYF; cdr3_nt: TGTGCCAGCACCAAAGGCATTCAGTACTTC
j_call: TRBJ2-7; clone_size: many; v_call: TRBV4-2; d_call: TRBD2; cdr3_aa: CASSQDTSGSYEQYF; cdr3_nt: TGTGCCAGCAGCCAAGATACTAGCGGGAGCTACGAGCAGTACTTC
j_call: TRBJ2-5; clone_size: few; v_call: TRBV10-3; d_call: TRBD1; cdr3_aa: CAINAGQAETQYF; cdr3_nt: TGTGCCATCAATGCCGGACAGGCCGAGACCCAGTACTTC
j_call: TRBJ2-6; clone_size: few; v_call: TRBV10-3; d_call: NA; cdr3_aa: CAISDRRVSGANVLTF; cdr3_nt: TGTGCCATCAGTGATCGGCGGGTCTCTGGGGCCAACGTCCTGACTTTC
j_call: TRBJ2-1; clone_size: many; v_call: TRBV11-2; d_call: TRBD2; cdr3_aa: CASYYSGTYNEQFF; cdr3_nt: TGTGCCAGCTATTATAGCGGGACCTACAATGAGCAGTTCTTC
j_call: TRBJ1-2; clone_size: NA; v_call: TRBV12-3/TRBV12-4; d_call: NA; cdr3_aa: CASSYTGTSRYGYTF; cdr3_nt: TGTGCCAGCAGCTATACAGGGACCTCGCGCTATGGCTACACCTTC
j_call: TRBJ1-1; clone_size: few; v_call: TRBV20-1; d_call: NA; cdr3_aa: CSASRATEAFF; cdr3_nt: TGCAGTGCTAGCAGGGCGACTGAAGCTTTCTTT
j_call: TRBJ2-7; clone_size: NA; v_call: TRBV27; d_call: TRBD2; cdr3_aa: CASSPSGTSASYEQYF; cdr3_nt: TGTGCCAGCAGTCCGTCGGGGACTAGCGCCTCCTACGAGCAGTACTTC
j_call: TRBJ2-7; clone_size: many; v_call: TRBV11-2; d_call: NA; cdr3_aa: CASSFIRRDEQYF; cdr3_nt: TGTGCCAGCAGCTTTATACGGCGGGACGAGCAGTACTTC
j_call: TRBJ1-2; clone_size: few; v_call: TRBV29-1; d_call: NA; cdr3_aa: CSVEENYGYTF; cdr3_nt: TGCAGCGTTGAGGAGAACTATGGCTACACCTTC
j_call: TRBJ1-6; clone_size: few; v_call: TRBV7-9; d_call: NA; cdr3_aa: CASSPSMDSPLHF; cdr3_nt: TGTGCCAGCAGCCCGAGCATGGATTCACCCCTCCACTTT
j_call: TRBJ1-3; clone_size: many; v_call: TRBV7-8; d_call: NA; cdr3_aa: CASSFDPGSSGNTIYF; cdr3_nt: TGTGCCAGCAGCTTCGATCCAGGGAGCTCTGGAAACACCATATATTTT
j_call: TRBJ1-6; clone_size: many; v_call: TRBV6-1; d_call: TRBD1; cdr3_aa: CASRDRVGSPLHF; cdr3_nt: TGTGCCAGCAGGGACAGGGTTGGGTCACCCCTCCACTTT
j_call: TRBJ2-1; clone_size: NA; v_call: TRBV7-6; d_call: NA; cdr3_aa: CASSLVGASEQFF; cdr3_nt: TGTGCCAGCAGCTTAGTGGGGGCCAGTGAGCAGTTCTTC
j_call: TRBJ2-1; clone_size: many; v_call: TRBV7-2; d_call: TRBD2; cdr3_aa: CASSLIGTSGSNEQFF; cdr3_nt: TGTGCCAGCAGCTTAATTGGGACTAGCGGGAGTAATGAGCAGTTCTTC
j_call: TRBJ2-4; clone_size: few; v_call: TRBV4-2; d_call: TRBD1; cdr3_aa: CASSQVRGGTDKNIQYF; cdr3_nt: TGTGCCAGCAGCCAAGTGAGAGGGGGCACCGACAAAAACATTCAGTACTTC
j_call: TRBJ2-1; clone_size: few; v_call: TRBV29-1; d_call: NA; cdr3_aa: CSVDRDHQNEQFF; cdr3_nt: TGCAGCGTTGACCGGGACCACCAGAATGAGCAGTTCTTC
j_call: TRBJ2-3; clone_size: NA; v_call: TRBV20-1; d_call: NA; cdr3_aa: CSARWRGTDTQYF; cdr3_nt: TGCAGTGCTAGGTGGAGGGGCACAGATACGCAGTATTTT
j_call: TRBJ1-2; clone_size: many; v_call: TRBV29-1; d_call: NA; cdr3_aa: CSVDPGNYGYTF; cdr3_nt: TGCAGCGTTGATCCAGGCAACTATGGCTACACCTTC
j_call: TRBJ2-2; clone_size: NA; v_call: TRBV6-5; d_call: NA; cdr3_aa: CASGLSTGELFF; cdr3_nt: TGTGCCAGCGGCCTCTCGACCGGGGAGCTGTTTTTT
j_call: TRBJ2-3; clone_size: NA; v_call: TRBV11-2; d_call: TRBD2; cdr3_aa: CASSLDLAGVADTQYF; cdr3_nt: TGTGCCAGCAGCTTAGATCTAGCGGGAGTAGCAGATACGCAGTATTTT
j_call: TRBJ2-1; clone_size: many; v_call: TRBV2; d_call: NA; cdr3_aa: CASMGAGNEQFF; cdr3_nt: TGTGCCAGCATGGGTGCAGGGAATGAGCAGTTCTTC
j_call: TRBJ2-5; clone_size: few; v_call: TRBV21-1; d_call: NA; cdr3_aa: CASSKKTQYF; cdr3_nt: TGTGCCAGCAGCAAGAAGACCCAGTACTTC
j_call: TRBJ1-2; clone_size: NA; v_call: TRBV20-1; d_call: NA; cdr3_aa: CSAGGPETNYGYTF; cdr3_nt: TGCAGTGCCGGGGGCCCGGAAACTAACTATGGCTACACCTTC
j_call: TRBJ2-3; clone_size: few; v_call: TRBV20-1; d_call: TRBD2; cdr3_aa: CSAREFGGRLADTQYF; cdr3_nt: TGCAGTGCTAGGGAGTTCGGCGGGAGGTTGGCGGATACGCAGTATTTT
j_call: TRBJ2-3; clone_size: few; v_call: TRBV20-1; d_call: NA; cdr3_aa: CSASLPSTDTQYF; cdr3_nt: TGCAGTGCTAGTTTACCTAGCACAGATACGCAGTATTTT
j_call: TRBJ2-7; clone_size: many; v_call: TRBV7-9; d_call: TRBD1; cdr3_aa: CASSRQGNEQYF; cdr3_nt: TGTGCCAGCAGCCGACAGGGTAACGAGCAGTACTTC
j_call: TRBJ1-1; clone_size: many; v_call: TRBV7-2; d_call: NA; cdr3_aa: CASSLKIRYAGAFF; cdr3_nt: TGTGCCAGCAGCTTAAAAATTCGTTATGCCGGGGCTTTCTTT
j_call: TRBJ2-3; clone_size: NA; v_call: TRBV7-9; d_call: TRBD2; cdr3_aa: CASSLGTRRTDTQYF; cdr3_nt: TGTGCCAGCAGCCTTGGGACTAGACGCACAGATACGCAGTATTTT
j_call: TRBJ2-1; clone_size: many; v_call: TRBV11-2; d_call: NA; cdr3_aa: CASSLIVSSYNEQFF; cdr3_nt: TGTGCCAGCAGCTTAATCGTGAGCTCCTACAATGAGCAGTTCTTC
j_call: TRBJ2-7; clone_size: many; v_call: TRBV4-1; d_call: NA; cdr3_aa: CASSQVQGSDYEQYF; cdr3_nt: TGCGCCAGCAGCCAAGTACAGGGAAGCGACTACGAGCAGTACTTC
j_call: TRBJ2-1; clone_size: many; v_call: TRBV6-2/TRBV6-3; d_call: NA; cdr3_aa: CASSSPILGNNEQFF; cdr3_nt: TGTGCCAGCAGTTCCCCCATTCTAGGGAACAATGAGCAGTTCTTC
j_call: TRBJ1-2; clone_size: few; v_call: TRBV27; d_call: NA; cdr3_aa: CASGDNYGYTF; cdr3_nt: TGTGCCAGCGGGGATAACTATGGCTACACCTTC
j_call: TRBJ2-7; clone_size: few; v_call: TRBV7-8; d_call: TRBD1; cdr3_aa: CASSFSGTAYEQYF; cdr3_nt: TGTGCCAGCAGCTTTTCAGGGACAGCCTACGAGCAGTACTTC
j_call: TRBJ2-3; clone_size: many; v_call: TRBV10-3; d_call: NA; cdr3_aa: CAISPNGGPDTQYF; cdr3_nt: TGTGCCATCAGCCCCAACGGGGGTCCGGATACGCAGTATTTT
j_call: TRBJ2-1; clone_size: few; v_call: TRBV5-4; d_call: NA; cdr3_aa: CASSSGGGSRYNEQFF; cdr3_nt: TGTGCCAGCAGTTCTGGTGGGGGGTCCCGATACAATGAGCAGTTCTTC
j_call: TRBJ1-1; clone_size: NA; v_call: TRBV6-2/TRBV6-3; d_call: NA; cdr3_aa: CASSSTLYSNTEAFF; cdr3_nt: TGTGCCAGCAGCAGTACCCTCTACTCGAACACTGAAGCTTTCTTT